This entry lists 17 T cell receptor beta chains sequenced from one sample in a study of regulatory T cells in long-lasting Graves disease. With iRepertoire HTBI primers and Arm-PCR of CDR3 regions, TCR beta libraries were built. Using its own MiXCR run on the multiplex PCR reads, TCRdb lists one record per CDR3 protein. The repertoire holds about 520,000 distinct CDR3 sequences, with approximately 12% as singletons. The time point was: newly diagnosed GD, antithyroid drugs for less than 3 months. The TCR library was made from RNA extracted from PBMCs. The data were also submitted as part of a second study, on T cells in Graves' hyperthyroidism and ophthalmopathy.

This sample comprised peripheral blood mononuclear cells (PBMCs), obtained at new diagnosis, from a patient treated with antithyroid drugs. All receptors derive from a woman between 25 and 40 years old with Graves disease.

This chain uses TRBV3-1 with TRBJ2-3, with TRBD1 as a possible D gene (5 bases). V lost 5 bases and J 4 bases, leaving 13 bases between the germline ends. The length of the CDR3 is 14 residues. From germline, CDR1 is LGHDT and CDR2 YNNKEL (reference sequence). The CDR3 DNA is TGTGCCAGCAGCGCTCAGGGTGGCGCAGATACGCAGTATTTT. Encoded protein: CASSAQGGADTQYF.

This clonotype showed up just a few times. The rearrangement uses TRBV24-1 and TRBJ1-5; no clear D. Germline V gives CDR1 KGHDR, CDR2 SFDVKD. V was trimmed by 5 bases and J by 8 bases, leaving 3 bases between them. This CDR3 spans 10 amino acids. CDR3 region: CATSVEPQHF. Here the CDR3 DNA reads TGTGCCACCAGTGTTGAGCCCCAGCATTTT.

As regards this clonotype: A much larger clone lies one base from this, so it may be a read error. The chain links TRBV18 to TRBJ2-4; D call uncertain. Germline lookup yields CDR1 KGHSH and CDR2 LQKENI. V lost 6 bases and J lost 3, with 3 bases in between. This CDR3 has 11 amino acids. In nucleotides, the CDR3 is TGTGCCAGCTCCCACAAAAACATTCAGTACTTC. This translates into CASSHKNIQYF.

This clonotype was seen repeatedly, ten times or more. The rearrangement links TRBV18 to TRBJ2-7; 8 bases are shared with TRBD2. The CDR3 sequence is 16 residues long. Trimming cost V 6 bases and J 0 bases; bases outside gene matches: 10. The germline CDR1 and CDR2 sequences are KGHSH and LQKENI. The CDR3 nucleotides read TGTGCCAGCTCCCCGACGGGCGGGAGGACCTCCTACGAGCAGTACTTC. Its protein product is CASSPTGGRTSYEQYF.

This clonotype was found a few times. The chain is built from TRBV4-3 and TRBJ1-2; maybe TRBD1 (5 bases). The CDR3 is 14 residues long. The V gene lost 1 base and the J gene lost 8 bases, with 14 bases spanning the gap. Germline V gene lookup returns CDR1 LGHNA and CDR2 YSLEER. For the CDR3, the DNA is TGCGCCAGCAGCCAAGCGACAGCCCCGGAGGGCTACACCTTC. Protein product: CASSQATAPEGYTF.

This clonotype showed up many times. The V call is TRBV5-1, the J call TRBJ2-5; the D call may be TRBD1 or TRBD2 (7 bases each). Trimming removed 0 bases from V and 0 bases from J, with 12 bases in between. CDR1 is SGHRS and CDR2 is YFSETQ in the germline V gene. There are 16 residues in the CDR3. The CDR3 sequence is CASSLGAGQYQETQYF. The CDR3 coding sequence is TGCGCCAGCAGCTTGGGAGCGGGACAGTACCAAGAGACCCAGTACTTC. Full variable domain (rest looked up from reference TRBV5-1 and TRBJ2-5): KAGVTQTPRYLIKTRGQQVTLSCSPISGHRSVSWYQQTPGQGLQFLFEYFSETQRNKGNFPGRFSGRQFSNSRSEMNVSTLELGDSALYLCASSLGAGQYQETQYFGPGTRLLVL.

There are a few counts of this clonotype. V usage is TRBV5-6 and J usage is TRBJ2-7; TRBD1 agrees at 7 bases. The ends lost 4 bases at V and 7 bases at J; junction bases unmatched: 11. This CDR3 has 14 residues. From germline, CDR1 is SGHDT and CDR2 YYEEEE. CDR3 nucleotides: TGTGCCAGCAGCGGGGACAGTTCGATGGGGGAGCAGTACTTC. Encoded protein: CASSGDSSMGEQYF. Full variable domain (remainder filled in from reference TRBV5-6 and TRBJ2-7): DAGVTQSPTHLIKTRGQQVTLRCSPKSGHDTVSWYQQALGQGPQFIFQYYEEEERQRGNFPDRFSGHQFPNYSSELNVNALLLGDSALYLCASSGDSSMGEQYFGPGTRLTVT.

This clonotype showed up many times. The chain couples TRBV28 to TRBJ2-1, with a weak D call TRBD1 (6 bases). The germline gives CDR1 MDHEN, CDR2 SYDVKM. Trimming removed 2 bases at V and 5 bases at J, with 16 bases between. This CDR3 comprises 16 residues. CDR3 bases: TGTGCCAGCAGTTTAGAAGGACAGACCATTCACAATGAGCAGTTCTTC. This gives the protein CASSLEGQTIHNEQFF.

This clonotype was seen only a few times. The chain carries TRBV20-1 and TRBJ1-2, with TRBD1 matching 8 bases. V dropped 5 bases and J dropped 7; count of bases not matched to a gene: 15. The CDR3 has 15 amino acids. The germline gives CDR1 DFQATT, CDR2 SNEGSKA (reference sequence). CDR3 in DNA: TGCAGTGCTCGGGGGGACAGGCGAGGCTCCGGTGGCTACACCTTC. Translating it yields CSARGDRRGSGGYTF.

The chain couples TRBV19 to TRBJ2-7, with D possibly being TRBD2 (5 bases). The CDR3 consists of 13 residues. Trimming removed 5 bases from V and 3 bases from J, with 11 bases in between. Germline CDR1 reads LNHDA; CDR2 reads SQIVND (reference sequence). DNA for the CDR3: TGTGCCAGTAGTTTGACTAAATTCTACGAGCAGTACTTC. Translation gives CASSLTKFYEQYF.

This clonotype was detected many times. The V call is TRBV6-9, the J call TRBJ2-3; 7 bases are shared with TRBD1. The CDR3 sequence is 14 residues long. Germline V gene sequence: CDR1 MNHGY, CDR2 SVAAGI. V dropped 4 bases and J dropped 4; count of bases not matched to a gene: 5. CDR3 region: CASSLTGWADTQYF. The CDR3 bases are TGTGCCAGCAGTTTGACAGGGTGGGCAGATACGCAGTATTTT.

The chain is built from TRBV7-8 and TRBJ2-7, with D possibly matching TRBD2 (5 bases). The V end was cut by 1 base, the J end by 3 bases, with 10 bases between. This CDR3 comprises 14 residues. Germline CDR1 is SGHVS and CDR2 is FQNEAQ. As DNA, the CDR3 is TGTGCCAGCAGCTTAGACCCGGGATACTACGAGCAGTACTTC. Translated: CASSLDPGYYEQYF.

This rearrangement joins TRBV7-9 to TRBJ2-2; D unclear. Germline V gives CDR1 SEHNR, CDR2 FQNEAQ (reference sequence). Trimming stripped 5 bases from V and 6 bases from J, with 4 bases between. CDR3 length: 11 amino acids. The CDR3 here is CASSRAGELFF. CDR3 DNA sequence: TGTGCCAGCAGCCGCGCCGGGGAGCTGTTTTTT.

This clonotype was seen a handful of times. The CDR3 DNA is TGTGCCAGCAGTTCCCCCTACGGGACAGGGGGCGACGAGCAGTACTTC. This codes for CASSSPYGTGGDEQYF. The chain links TRBV28 to TRBJ2-7; 12 bases match TRBD1. Unmatched junction bases numbered 9, after V lost 4 bases and J lost 5 bases. Germline V gives CDR1 MDHEN, CDR2 SYDVKM. The CDR3 runs 16 residues.

The table lists this clonotype with a few counts. The chain joins TRBV5-1 to TRBJ2-2; possibly TRBD1 for D (5 bases). V was clipped by 2 bases and J by 2 bases, with 19 bases between them. This CDR3 has 18 residues. Germline V lookup: CDR1 SGHRS, CDR2 YFSETQ. CDR3 region: CASSFWPPGQGNTGELFF. The CDR3 DNA is TGCGCCAGCAGCTTTTGGCCTCCAGGGCAGGGCAACACCGGGGAGCTGTTTTTT.

This clonotype was counted many times. The chain carries TRBV2 and TRBJ1-4, with D possibly matching TRBD1 (6 bases). From germline, CDR1 is SNHLY and CDR2 FYNNEI. The CDR3 is 15 amino acids. Trimming took 3 bases from V and 1 from J, leaving 9 bases between them. CDR3 loop: CASSEDSLTNEKLFF. CDR3 nucleotides: TGTGCCAGCAGTGAGGACAGTCTAACTAATGAAAAACTGTTTTTT. Variable domain in full (rest from reference TRBV2 and TRBJ1-4): EPEVTQTPSHQVTQMGQEVILRCVPISNHLYFYWYRQILGQKVEFLVSFYNNEISEKSEIFDDQFSVERPDGSNFTLKIRSTKLEDSAMYFCASSEDSLTNEKLFFGSGTQLSVL.

The V and J genes are TRBV7-2 and TRBJ2-2; maybe TRBD2 (5 bases). Germline lookup yields CDR1 SGHTA and CDR2 FQGNSA. CDR3 length: 16 residues. Trimming removed 3 bases from V and 4 bases from J, with 15 bases in between. This CDR3 reads CASSFYLAGVTGELFF. CDR3 sequence (DNA): TGTGCCAGCAGCTTTTATCTGGCGGGCGTCACCGGGGAGCTGTTTTTT.